The entry below gives a single T cell receptor (beta chain) sequence along with its context. These data belong to a study of blood T cell repertoires in COVID-19. Overall study context: The origin of the acute and convalescent COVID-19 samples was the United States, Italy and Spain. The analysed material was cDNA or gDNA that came from T cells, B-cell-depleted T cells, or PBMCs.

Source study methods: The assay estimated nucleated cells by amplifying reference gene primers. Sequencing was performed with immunoSEQ multiplex PCR; in TCRdb, only in-frame clones are kept and a portion is missing. V and J calls and clone size come straight from that table; D and trimming were deduced from the DNA. The sample shows around 54,000 clones, 80% to 90% of them seen only once. V trimming: 3 bases; J trimming: 7 bases; junction bases outside the gene matches: 4. Germline CDR1 and CDR2: SEHNR and FQNEAQ (reference sequence). There are 13 residues in the CDR3. Sample: peripheral blood. V is TRBV7-9 and J is TRBJ1-2, with 8 bases that match TRBD1. This sequence was found in a human donor in a cohort sampled during active COVID-19. In DNA form, the CDR3 reads TGTGCCAGCAGCTTCCAGGGGGCAGGTGGCTACACCTTC. This sequence encodes CASSFQGAGGYTF.